This T cell receptor beta chain came from a study of T cells after yellow fever vaccination. Overall study: Libraries from low-cell-number fractions were prepared with the SMART-Seq v4 Ultra Low Input RNA kit.

Synthesis of TCR cDNA relied on 5'RACE template switching, which attached a universal primer site and UMIs. Using its own MiXCR run on the 5' RACE reads, TCRdb lists one record per CDR3 protein. This repertoire shows 300,000 or so distinct CDR3 sequences, roughly 13% found once; its top ten account for around 0.55%. V dropped 4 bases and J dropped 6 bases, with 13 bases sitting between them. Per germline, CDR1 SQVTM and CDR2 ANQGSEA. CDR3 length: 13 residues. The study's findings and limits: Across the CD4 and CD8 compartments, a small share of clonotypes was present in both. Re-detected after boosting: most primary clones, 96% of CD4 and about 89% of CD8.

On this clonotype itself: Its cognate antigen is unknown.

The receptor's source is a man younger than 45 who received the YFV17D yellow fever vaccine. Material: CD4+ T cells sorted from PBMCs, obtained 45 days after the yellow fever booster vaccination. The rearrangement links TRBV29-1 to TRBJ2-1; TRBD1 might be the D (5 bases). The CDR3, as DNA: TGCAGCGTTGGGCAGGGCCCCCTCAATGAGCAGTTCTTC. It is translated as CSVGQGPLNEQFF.